This TCR beta chain was documented in a study of cytomegalovirus exposure and HLA in healthy donors. General observations from the study: In an earlier analysis, most TCR beta V segments were productive about 87% or about 30% of the time. Later analysis indicated greater clonal expansion among HLA-associated TCR beta chains than among equally common other chains. On later analysis, the bulk of CMV-associated TCR beta chains appeared to be HLA-restricted.

With regard to this clone: What it binds is not known.

Researchers ran the PCR with 60 Vbeta and 13 Jbeta primers. Produced via immunoSEQ multiplex PCR; TCRdb's table is partial and in-frame only. The sample carries about 94,000 clones, around 74% recorded once. Losses at the gene ends were 4 bases for V and 4 bases for J; bases not matched to a gene: 8. The CDR3 sequence is 16 residues long. CDR1 is SGHDT, CDR2 YYEEEE, per germline. The clonotype originates from a man between 40 and 49 years old in good health and CMV-seropositive. Sample: PBMCs. The chain combines TRBV5-6 with TRBJ2-5, with 12 bases lining up with TRBD2. The CDR3 loop reads CASSRMTSGGGETQYF. CDR3 nucleotide sequence: TGTGCCAGCAGCCGCATGACTAGCGGGGGTGGAGAGACCCAGTACTTC.